The clone carrying this TCR beta chain was seen at least ten times. Its antigen is not identified. This record belongs to a study of CD8 T cells in ankylosing spondylitis. Findings and caveats of the study: A motif of 7 to 9 highly homologous TCR beta variants was seen as apparently characteristic of ankylosing spondylitis blood. Within peripheral blood, clones linked to disease were CD8+ and relatively rare.

TCRdb independently ran MiXCR on the 5' RACE reads; one entry per CDR3 protein. This sample has more than 650,000 distinct CDR3 sequences, with roughly 10% found just once. CDR1 SGHDT and CDR2 YYEEEE come from the germline V gene. CDR3 length: 15 residues. Trimming took off 2 bases at V and 3 bases at J, with 15 bases between the two ends. The specimen sequenced was blood, either unsorted or a sorted T cell fraction (not recorded which). The chain joins TRBV5-6 to TRBJ2-7; D possibly corresponds to TRBD1 (5 bases). The receptor was isolated from a male donor with ankylosing spondylitis. This CDR3 is CASSFPGQGDYEQYF. For the CDR3, the DNA is TGTGCCAGCAGCTTCCCAGGTCAGGGCGACTACGAGCAGTACTTC.